A selection of T cell receptor beta chains follows, all from one sample in a study of neoadjuvant anti-PD-1 for oral cavity cancer. Sequencing was performed with immunoSEQ multiplex PCR; in TCRdb, only in-frame clones are kept and a portion is missing. The sample yields some 15,000 clones, about two thirds seen once. Source: PBMCs, taken before nivolumab (anti-PD-1) treatment. The receptor source for this set is a person aged 35-79 years with oral cavity squamous cell carcinoma. CDR3s include the opening cysteine and the closing phenylalanine or tryptophan. For some rows the clone size is stated as once, few or many, or as a class when expanded; others skip it.

length,size,V,CDR3
13,NA,TRBV19,CASSILTAHGYTF
16,NA,TRBV2,CASRVSGRRTNTEAFF
14,NA,TRBV6-4,CASSDRGSNQPQHF
16,NA,TRBV7-9,CASTNTGTGLLYGYTF
14,NA,TRBV13,CASSFGGGHPEAFF
19,NA,TRBV29-1,CSVEEVGTGIIGSINEQFF
13,few,TRBV28,CLSGRSSGNTIYF
14,NA,TRBV13,CASSFPRTSEKLFF
16,NA,TRBV7-6,CASSPSGHRNTGELFF
13,NA,TRBV10-3,CAIRGEWDTEAFF
15,NA,TRBV6-1,CASRPSAGYSYEQYF